The rows below give T cell receptor beta chains drawn from one sample of a study of blood T cell repertoires in COVID-19. Data came from immunoSEQ multiplex PCR; TCRdb stores just in-frame clones and leaves some out. Among about 190,000 clones, approximately 90% were seen once, and the ten largest hold 4% to 5.5%. Sequencing was carried out using peripheral blood. The source is a human donor in a cohort sampled during active COVID-19. CDR3s include the opening cysteine and the closing phenylalanine or tryptophan. The D gene is left open where the match is weak. Clone size is stated in some rows and not others, as once, few, many or a class when expanded.

J	V	D	size	DNA	CDR3
TRBJ2-7	TRBV27	TRBD2	-	TGTGCCAGCAGTTACTCGGGACTAGTGGTCTACGAGCAGTACTTC	CASSYSGLVVYEQYF
TRBJ2-6	TRBV5-1	-	-	TGCGCCAGCAGCCCCCGGGGGGCATCTGGGGCCAACGTCCTGACTTTC	CASSPRGASGANVLTF
TRBJ2-2	TRBV7-2	TRBD2	once	TGTGCCAGCAGCTTCTCCGGGACTAGGGTCGGCACCGGGGAGCTGTTTTTT	CASSFSGTRVGTGELFF
TRBJ2-3	TRBV9	TRBD1	-	TGTGCCAGCAGCGTAGGACAGGGGGCCCCAGATACGCAGTATTTT	CASSVGQGAPDTQYF
TRBJ2-5	TRBV24-1	-	-	TGTGCCACCAGCCGCCGGGGGTACCAAGAGACCCAGTACTTC	CATSRRGYQETQYF
TRBJ2-1	TRBV5-6	-	-	TGTGCCAGCAGCTTGGCCGGGGATAAGTTCTTC	CASSLAGDKFF
TRBJ2-1	TRBV10-3	-	-	TGTGCCATCAGTGTGCTAGCAAATGAGCAGTTCTTC	CAISVLANEQFF
TRBJ1-2	TRBV5-5	-	few	TGTGCCAGCAGCTTAACCGAAGGGGCGACCTATGGCTACACCTTC	CASSLTEGATYGYTF
TRBJ2-5	TRBV24-1	TRBD1	-	TGTGCCACCAGTGATTTTGGGACAGGGGGCGCGGAGACCCAGTACTTC	CATSDFGTGGAETQYF
TRBJ2-3	TRBV6-5	-	-	TGTGCCAGCAGTCCGGGACACGGAATCACAGATACGCAGTATTTT	CASSPGHGITDTQYF
TRBJ2-1	TRBV19	TRBD1	once	TGTGCCAGTATGGTGTTGATGACAGGGGAGGCCAATGAGCAGTTCTTC	CASMVLMTGEANEQFF
TRBJ1-2	TRBV27	TRBD1	-	TGTGCCAGCAGTCCCCTGGCAGGGGGCGCGTTGTCCTATGGCTACACCTTC	CASSPLAGGALSYGYTF
TRBJ1-1	TRBV29-1	-	-	TGCAGCGCGGCAATGAACACTGAAGCTTTCTTT	CSAAMNTEAFF
TRBJ2-2	TRBV9	-	-	TGTGCCAGCAGCCCGGCAGGGAACACCGGGGAGCTGTTTTTT	CASSPAGNTGELFF
TRBJ1-5	TRBV21-1	-	-	TGTGCCAGCAGCAAAGCTTGGGGGAAACAGGGCTTAGGGCAGCCCCAGCATTTT	CASSKAWGKQGLGQPQHF
TRBJ1-6	TRBV28	TRBD1	-	TGTGCCAGCAGTTTACCAAAGGACAGGGGGTACAATTCACCCCTCCACTTT	CASSLPKDRGYNSPLHF
TRBJ2-3	TRBV30	TRBD2	-	TGTGCCTGGAGTCTAGCGGGGGGCACAGATACGCAGTATTTT	CAWSLAGGTDTQYF
TRBJ1-2	TRBV27	TRBD1	-	TGTGCCAGCAGCCGGACAGGGGGCTATGGCTACACCTTC	CASSRTGGYGYTF
TRBJ2-3	TRBV5-1	TRBD1	-	TGCGCCAGCAGCGCAGGGACAGGGAGGGATACGCAGTATTTT	CASSAGTGRDTQYF